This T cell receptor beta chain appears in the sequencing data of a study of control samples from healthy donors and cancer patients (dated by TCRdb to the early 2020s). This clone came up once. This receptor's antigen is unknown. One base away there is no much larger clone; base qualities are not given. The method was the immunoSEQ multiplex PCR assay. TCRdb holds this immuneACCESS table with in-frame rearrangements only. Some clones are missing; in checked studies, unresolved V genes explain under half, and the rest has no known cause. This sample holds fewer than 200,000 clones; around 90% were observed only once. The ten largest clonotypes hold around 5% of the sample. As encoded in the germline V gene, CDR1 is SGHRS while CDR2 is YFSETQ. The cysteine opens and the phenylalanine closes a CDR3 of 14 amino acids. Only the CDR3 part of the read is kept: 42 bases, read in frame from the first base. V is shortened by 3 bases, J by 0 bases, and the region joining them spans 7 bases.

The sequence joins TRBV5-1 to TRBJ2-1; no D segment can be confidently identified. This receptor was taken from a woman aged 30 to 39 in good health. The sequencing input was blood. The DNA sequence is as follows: TGCGCCAGCAGCTCTGTTAGCTCCTACAATGAGCAGTTCTTC. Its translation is CASSSVSSYNEQFF.